The following is a TCR beta chain sequence with its context. There are 13 residues in the CDR3. The ends lost 5 bases at V and 5 bases at J; junction bases unmatched: 4. From germline, CDR1 is KGHDR and CDR2 SFDVKD. This sample stems from a study of blood T cell repertoires in COVID-19. Study-level information: Sites across the United States, Italy and Spain contributed samples from acute and convalescent COVID-19. The cDNA or gDNA used as material had been derived from T cells, B-cell-depleted T cells, or PBMCs.

In the authors' methods: Reference gene primers were amplified, and this amplification served to estimate nucleated cell counts. Only in-frame clones appear in the TCRdb table, and some are missing; sequencing was by immunoSEQ multiplex PCR. D and trimming come from the DNA, and the V and J calls and clone size come from that table. The sample yields 130,000 or so clones, 70% to 90% seen once. Sequencing input: peripheral blood. The chain has TRBV24-1 and TRBJ2-5, with 7 bases matching TRBD1. This receptor was obtained from a man in his fifties or sixties with acute or convalescent COVID-19. CDR3 coding DNA: TGTGCCACCAGTGTGACAGGGCGGGAGACCCAGTACTTC. It yields the protein CATSVTGRETQYF.